What follows is one T cell receptor (beta chain) and its context. Its antigen target is currently unknown. The sample holds no much larger clone one base away, and base qualities are not on file. Libraries were constructed by RT-PCR. Data came from an Illumina HiSeq 2500. The public reads were reprocessed in TCRdb via fastp at Q25 and MiXCR, keeping in-frame beta chains. Each entry is one CDR3 protein sequence, shown with its most common DNA and genes. The sample table lists about 480,000 distinct CDR3 sequences, less than 30% of them with a count of one. The ten largest make up approximately 2% of the sample. This record comes from a study of response to subunit inactivated influenza vaccine (dated by TCRdb to about 2018). Regarding the study in general: To follow how T cells responded to a trivalent subunit inactivated influenza vaccine, the researchers relied on deep quantitative profiling of the T cell receptor repertoire. What the authors observed across the whole study: The authors suggested that each seasonal influenza vaccination may recruit only a limited number of new T cells.

V loses 0 bases of germline sequence and J loses 5 bases, and the interval between the two ends is 10 bases. The CDR3 contains 14 residues, cysteine and phenylalanine counted. The retained sequence is limited to the CDR3, 42 bases, with the frame set at the first base. The germline V gene provides CDR1 KGHSY and CDR2 FQNENV. The TCR was taken from a man aged 45-65 years who received an inactivated influenza vaccine. Donor details come from another sample of the same person, matched by shared clones. The chain is encoded by TRBV16 joined to TRBJ2-5; matching of 5 bases hints at TRBD2 as the D gene. Specimen: CD4+ T cells sorted from PBMCs, collected roughly 5 days after vaccination. The CDR3: CASSQSPGLETQYF. The DNA sequence reads TGTGCCAGCAGCCAATCGCCGGGGTTGGAGACCCAGTACTTC.